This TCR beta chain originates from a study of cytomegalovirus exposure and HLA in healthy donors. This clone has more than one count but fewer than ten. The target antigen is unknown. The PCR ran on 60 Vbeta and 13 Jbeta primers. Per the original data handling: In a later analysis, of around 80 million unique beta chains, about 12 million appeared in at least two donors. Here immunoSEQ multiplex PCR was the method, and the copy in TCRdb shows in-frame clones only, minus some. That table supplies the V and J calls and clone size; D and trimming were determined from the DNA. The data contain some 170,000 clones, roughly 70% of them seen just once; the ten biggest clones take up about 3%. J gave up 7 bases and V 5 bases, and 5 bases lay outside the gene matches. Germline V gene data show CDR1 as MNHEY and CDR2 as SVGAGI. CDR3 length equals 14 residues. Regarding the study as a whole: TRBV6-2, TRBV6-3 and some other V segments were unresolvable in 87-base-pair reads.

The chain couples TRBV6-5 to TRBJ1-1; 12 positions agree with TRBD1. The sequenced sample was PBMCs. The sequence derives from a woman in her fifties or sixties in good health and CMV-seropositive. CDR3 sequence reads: CASSPGTGGDEAFF. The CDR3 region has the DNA TGTGCCAGCAGTCCGGGGACAGGGGGCGATGAAGCTTTCTTT.